These 13 T cell receptor beta chains originate from one sample sequenced in a study of blood T cell repertoires in COVID-19. The data were produced by immunoSEQ multiplex PCR, yet TCRdb's version contains in-frame clones alone and is incomplete. The repertoire holds 320,000 or so clones, with 80% to 90% as singletons. The sequenced sample was PBMCs or T cells enriched from blood (not recorded which). The receptors derive from a man younger than 45 who had recovered from COVID-19.

The rearrangement links TRBV5-4 to TRBJ2-2; D unclear. This CDR3 comprises 15 residues. From germline, CDR1 is SGHNT and CDR2 YYREEE (reference sequence). Trimming stripped 2 bases from V and 7 bases from J, with 15 bases between. This CDR3 reads CASSFATGFSGELFF. The CDR3 DNA reads as TGTGCCAGCAGCTTCGCGACGGGTTTTAGCGGGGAGCTGTTTTTT.

The genes are TRBV5-4 and TRBJ2-5, with 8 positions matching TRBD2. Losses at the gene ends were 5 bases for V and 5 bases for J; bases not matched to a gene: 5. This CDR3 is built from 13 residues. The V gene's germline CDR1 is SGHNT and CDR2 YYREEE (reference sequence). CDR3 sequence reads: CASSRAGAETQYF. In DNA, the CDR3 is TGTGCCAGCAGTCGAGCGGGGGCCGAGACCCAGTACTTC.

The rearrangement links TRBV28 to TRBJ2-7; D possibly corresponds to TRBD2 (5 bases). V lost 4 bases and J 4 bases, leaving 11 bases between the germline ends. From germline, CDR1 is MDHEN and CDR2 SYDVKM. The CDR3 loop spans 13 amino acids. In nucleotides, the CDR3 is TGTGCCAGCAGTTGGTCCGAGGGATACGAGCAGTACTTC. Translation: CASSWSEGYEQYF.

The rearrangement links TRBV19 to TRBJ1-5; D is ambiguous. The germline V and J ends were trimmed by 5 bases and 6 bases, with 14 bases remaining between them. Germline loops: CDR1 LNHDA, CDR2 SQIVND (reference sequence). The CDR3 loop spans 14 amino acids. The CDR3 protein is CASSPQTRGQPQHF. CDR3 nucleotide sequence: TGTGCCAGTAGTCCCCAGACCCGGGGTCAGCCCCAGCATTTT.

The chain carries TRBV7-8 and TRBJ1-1; perhaps TRBD1 as D (6 bases). The CDR3 length is 14 residues. Trimming left V 1 base short and J 6 bases short, with 12 bases between. Per germline, CDR1 SGHVS and CDR2 FQNEAQ. CDR3 sequence reads: CASSLVGGRAEAFF. The CDR3 coding sequence is TGTGCCAGCAGCTTAGTGGGGGGGCGGGCTGAAGCTTTCTTT.

This clone showed up just once. The chain has TRBV4-1 and TRBJ2-1, with 7 bases lining up with TRBD1. The CDR3 is made up of 17 amino acids. Per germline, CDR1 MGHRA and CDR2 YSYEKL. Trimming cost V 0 bases and J 5 bases; bases outside gene matches: 10. The CDR3: CASSQEGEGAVDNEQFF. The CDR3 DNA follows: TGCGCCAGCAGCCAAGAAGGAGAGGGGGCGGTGGACAATGAGCAGTTCTTC.

The chain employs TRBV11-2 and TRBJ2-7; D might be TRBD1 (7 bases). V dropped 7 bases and J dropped 4 bases, with 23 bases sitting between them. Germline V gene data show CDR1 as SGHAT and CDR2 as FQNNGV. The CDR3 spans 16 residues. CDR3 bases: TGTGCCAGCATCAGGGGGGCGGCTAGTCGTTCGTACGAGCAGTACTTC. Its protein product is CASIRGAASRSYEQYF.

V and J are TRBV2 and TRBJ2-1, with 7 bases aligning to TRBD2. Germline loops: CDR1 SNHLY, CDR2 FYNNEI. The CDR3 runs 15 residues. Losses at the gene ends were 4 bases for V and 3 bases for J; bases not matched to a gene: 6. The CDR3 sequence is CASSAGGSLYNEQFF. The CDR3 bases are TGTGCCAGCAGTGCGGGAGGTTCTCTCTACAATGAGCAGTTCTTC.

This chain connects TRBV13 to TRBJ2-7; 15 bases match TRBD2. The CDR3 totals 15 residues. V gave up 6 bases and J gave up 4 bases; unmatched junction bases: 4. Germline V gene lookup returns CDR1 PRHDT and CDR2 FYEKMQ (reference sequence). The CDR3 nucleotides read TGTGCCAGCAGTCCGGGACTAGCGGGGGGATACGAGCAGTACTTC. Protein product: CASSPGLAGGYEQYF.

This chain links TRBV11-3 with TRBJ2-5, with TRBD1 identical over 9 bases. The CDR3 is made up of 16 amino acids. Germline V lookup: CDR1 SGHNT, CDR2 YENEEA. Losses at the gene ends were 1 base for V and 5 bases for J; bases not matched to a gene: 8. The CDR3 loop reads CASSLGGTGFGETQYF. The CDR3 nucleotides read TGTGCCAGCAGCTTAGGAGGGACAGGGTTTGGTGAGACCCAGTACTTC.

The V gene is TRBV10-3, the J gene TRBJ1-5; D gene ambiguous. Germline V lookup: CDR1 ENHRY, CDR2 SYGVKD. CDR3 size: 16 residues. Trimming removed 2 bases at V and 4 bases at J, with 15 bases between. CDR3 sequence (DNA): TGTGCCATCAGTGAGGTCAGCGGAGGAATTAATCAGCCCCAGCATTTT. The encoded protein is CAISEVSGGINQPQHF.

This chain uses TRBV5-5 with TRBJ1-3, with D possibly matching TRBD1 (6 bases). Germline lookup yields CDR1 SGHKS and CDR2 YYEKEE (reference sequence). Trimming stripped 0 bases from V and 4 bases from J, with 8 bases between. CDR3 length: 14 residues. The CDR3, as DNA: TGTGCCAGCAGCTTGGGGGGGCTCGGAAACACCATATATTTT. Protein: CASSLGGLGNTIYF.

This sequence joins TRBV11-2 and TRBJ2-2, with D tentatively TRBD2 (7 bases). The CDR3 length is 14 residues. Per germline, CDR1 SGHAT and CDR2 FQNNGV. Trimming removed 6 bases from V and 4 bases from J, with 12 bases in between. In DNA, the CDR3 is TGTGCCAGCAGATCAGGGGAGGGCACCGGGGAGCTGTTTTTT. This translates into CASRSGEGTGELFF. The full variable domain, completed using reference TRBV11-2 and TRBJ2-2, is EAGVAQSPRYKIIEKRQSVAFWCNPISGHATLYWYQQILGQGPKLLIQFQNNGVVDDSQLPKDRFSAERLKGVDSTLKIQPAKLEDSAVYLCASRSGEGTGELFFGEGSRLTVL.